These 3 T cell receptor beta chains came from one sample sequenced in a study of T cell responses to AZD1222 COVID-19 vaccine. Clones were read by immunoSEQ multiplex PCR, and TCRdb kept only the in-frame ones, dropping some. The data hold more than 150,000 clones, with 94% observed a single time. This specimen consisted of peripheral blood, obtained on day 0 of AZD1222 vaccination. The receptors originated from an adult in good health.

The J gene is TRBJ1-5, the V gene TRBV19; D is possibly TRBD1 (5 bases). Germline V gene lookup returns CDR1 LNHDA and CDR2 SQIVND (reference sequence). This CDR3 contains 15 residues. V was trimmed by 7 bases and J by 6 bases, leaving 19 bases between them. CDR3 nucleotides: TGTGCCAGTAAATCTAAGGGGTCAGGGAGTCAGCCCCAGCATTTT. Protein: CASKSKGSGSQPQHF.

V gene TRBV5-4 combines with J gene TRBJ2-7, with 7 bases identical to TRBD2. Germline CDR1 SGHNT, CDR2 YYREEE (reference sequence). The CDR3 has 16 amino acids. V was clipped by 4 bases and J by 4 bases; unmatched bases: 14. CDR3 nucleotides: TGTGCCAGCAGCCGGGGCGGGGGAGGTAATAATTACGAGCAGTACTTC. It encodes CASSRGGGGNNYEQYF.

The rearrangement links TRBV27 to TRBJ1-1, with a possible D match to TRBD1 (6 bases). The CDR3 totals 11 residues. Between the trimmed V and J ends, which lost 8 bases and 6 bases, there was a span of 10 bases. The V gene's germline CDR1 is MNHEY and CDR2 SMNVEV (reference sequence). CDR3 region: CASLHRAEAFF. The CDR3 DNA reads as TGTGCCAGCCTACACAGGGCTGAAGCTTTCTTT.